This TCR beta chain was recovered during a study of cytomegalovirus exposure and HLA in healthy donors. With regard to this clone: The target antigen is unknown.

V dropped 6 bases and J dropped 6; count of bases not matched to a gene: 6. Germline CDR1 MDHEN, CDR2 SYDVKM. The CDR3 has 13 amino acids. Study-wide results and caveats: The study assumed roughly uniform donor sequencing depth for presence/absence analyses.

Vbeta (60) and Jbeta (13) primers were used in the PCR. Sequenced by immunoSEQ multiplex PCR; TCRdb stores in-frame clones only, minus some. The data show tens of thousands of clones, 78% seen once. The TCR sequence derives from a male donor in good health and CMV-seropositive. The chain uses TRBV28 and TRBJ2-7; TRBD2 matches at 9 bases. Source material: PBMCs. Here the CDR3 DNA reads TGTGCCAGCAGACGCGGACTAGCGCCCGAGCAGTACTTC. Protein sequence: CASRRGLAPEQYF.